The next 29 T cell receptor beta chains were all read from a single sample in a study of naive CD8 T cells in extremely preterm neonates. Profiling relied on immunoSEQ multiplex PCR, and the TCRdb table lists in-frame clones only, not all of them. The sample shows fewer than 5,000 clones, around 97% of them seen only once. Sequenced sample: naive CD8+ T cells from blood. The receptors were gathered from a human donor in good health.

The rearrangement links TRBV10-3 to TRBJ2-5; 10 bases are a match to TRBD1. This CDR3 is 13 amino acids long. V lost 8 bases to trimming and J lost 5 bases; unmatched junction nucleotides: 5. CDR1 is ENHRY and CDR2 is SYGVKD in the germline V gene. The CDR3 here is CAISGTGEETQYF. The CDR3 bases are TGTGCCATCTCTGGGACAGGGGAGGAGACCCAGTACTTC.

V gene TRBV7-2 combines with J gene TRBJ2-1, with 13 bases lining up with TRBD2. The germline V gene encodes CDR1 SGHTA and CDR2 FQGNSA. V shed 4 bases and J 7 bases; nucleotides not matched to a gene: 4. This CDR3 has 15 residues. Written as DNA, the CDR3 is TGTGCCAGCAGCTCCGGACTAGCGGGGGTAAATGAGCAGTTCTTC. Protein: CASSSGLAGVNEQFF.

The V gene is TRBV5-5, the J gene TRBJ1-5, with TRBD1 as a possible D gene (5 bases). The CDR3 totals 17 residues. Germline loops: CDR1 SGHKS, CDR2 YYEKEE (reference sequence). Deletions cut 0 bases from V and 4 bases from J, with 17 bases between. CDR3 protein: CASSLGLPTGPNQPQHF. For the CDR3, the DNA is TGTGCCAGCAGCTTGGGATTACCCACAGGACCGAATCAGCCCCAGCATTTT. Drawing the rest from reference TRBV5-5 and TRBJ1-5, the complete variable domain is DAGVTQSPTHLIKTRGQQVTLRCSPISGHKSVSWYQQVLGQGPQFIFQYYEKEERGRGNFPDRFSARQFPNYSSELNVNALLLGDSALYLCASSLGLPTGPNQPQHFGDGTRLSIL.

The chain joins TRBV4-1 to TRBJ1-6; D is ambiguous. This CDR3 has 14 residues. Trimming left V 2 bases short and J 10 bases short, with 12 bases between. CDR1 and CDR2 (germline): MGHRA, YSYEKL. CDR3: CASSQSSEGSPLHF. The DNA for the CDR3 is TGCGCCAGCAGCCAAAGTTCAGAGGGATCACCCCTCCACTTT.

The chain combines TRBV29-1 with TRBJ1-1, with TRBD1 matching 8 bases. Looked up from germline, CDR1 is SQVTM and CDR2 is ANQGSEA. The CDR3 length is 14 residues. V lost 5 bases and J lost 1; bases outside the gene matches: 6. The CDR3 reads CSVPPDRANTEAFF. The CDR3 DNA follows: TGCAGCGTTCCGCCGGACAGGGCGAACACTGAAGCTTTCTTT.

Written as DNA, the CDR3 is TGCGCCAGCAGCCAAGATTTGGAGGACAGTCACCTATCGGACTCTGGAAACACCATATATTTT. Protein: CASSQDLEDSHLSDSGNTIYF. This chain joins TRBV4-3 and TRBJ1-3; D is possibly TRBD1 (6 bases). The ends were cut back, 0 bases at V and 0 bases at J, with 24 bases in the middle. CDR1 is LGHNA and CDR2 is YSLEER in the germline V gene. The CDR3 covers 21 residues.

This sequence joins TRBV19 and TRBJ1-4, with D uncertain. Germline lookup yields CDR1 LNHDA and CDR2 SQIVND (reference sequence). The germline V and J ends were trimmed by 3 bases and 7 bases, with 18 bases remaining between them. The length of the CDR3 is 16 residues. The CDR3, as DNA: TGTGCCAGTAGTATGTCCAGGCCCAGGATGGGTGAAAAACTGTTTTTT. Its translation: CASSMSRPRMGEKLFF.

The chain employs TRBV7-8 and TRBJ2-5; 11 bases map to TRBD2. Trimming removed 4 bases from V and 12 bases from J; junction bases left unmatched: 10. The CDR3 has 14 residues. The germline CDR1 and CDR2 sequences are SGHVS and FQNEAQ. The CDR3 DNA sequence: TGTGCCAGCAGCTCCGTGACTAGCGGGGTAGCTGAGTACTTC. It specifies CASSSVTSGVAEYF.

V is TRBV6-6 and J is TRBJ2-2; weak D call: TRBD2 (5 bases). CDR1 and CDR2 from the germline V gene are MNHNY and SVGAGI (reference sequence). The CDR3 loop spans 15 amino acids. V shed 6 bases and J shed 6 bases, with 17 bases lying between them. The CDR3 coding sequence is TGTGCCAGCAGCACCACAAGAACGGGGTCCGGGGAGCTGTTTTTT. This sequence encodes CASSTTRTGSGELFF.

The rearrangement joins TRBV6-1 to TRBJ2-2; TRBD2 might be the D (7 bases). This CDR3 has 16 amino acids. Germline values: CDR1 MNHNS, CDR2 SASEGT. V lost 0 bases, J lost 5 bases, and 13 bases lay in between. DNA for the CDR3: TGTGCCAGCAGTGAAGCTCCGGGGGGACAAACCGGGGAGCTGTTTTTT. Protein sequence: CASSEAPGGQTGELFF.

The chain recombines TRBV5-6 with TRBJ1-6; 7 bases are a match to TRBD1. CDR1 and CDR2 from the germline V gene are SGHDT and YYEEEE. V trimming: 3 bases; J trimming: 6 bases; junction bases outside the gene matches: 6. The CDR3 runs to 15 residues. CDR3: CASSSGDRGNSPLHF. The CDR3, as DNA: TGTGCCAGCAGCTCGGGGGACAGAGGTAATTCACCCCTCCACTTT. Full variable domain (remainder filled in from reference TRBV5-6 and TRBJ1-6): DAGVTQSPTHLIKTRGQQVTLRCSPKSGHDTVSWYQQALGQGPQFIFQYYEEEERQRGNFPDRFSGHQFPNYSSELNVNALLLGDSALYLCASSSGDRGNSPLHFGNGTRLTVT.

The V and J genes are TRBV28 and TRBJ1-3, with 9 positions matching TRBD1. The CDR3 contains 17 residues. CDR1 MDHEN and CDR2 SYDVKM come from the germline V gene. Unmatched junction bases numbered 12, after V lost 2 bases and J lost 7 bases. The CDR3 DNA reads TGTGCCAGCAGTTTACTTATCCGGGACAGGGTTTACAACACCATATATTTT. This gives the protein CASSLLIRDRVYNTIYF.

The chain is built from TRBV11-2 and TRBJ2-1; 10 positions match TRBD1. The CDR3 sequence is 17 residues long. Per the germline V gene, CDR1 is SGHAT and CDR2 is FQNNGV. Germline trimming cut 5 bases from V and 3 bases from J; bases unmatched to any gene: 10. CDR3 bases: TGTGCCAGCAGCAGCCGCTCCGGGACAGGGGACTACAATGAGCAGTTCTTC. Amino acids: CASSSRSGTGDYNEQFF.

The rearrangement links TRBV12-5 to TRBJ2-1; the D is unclear. The CDR3 contains 11 residues. Germline V gives CDR1 LGHNT, CDR2 FRNRAP. V was clipped by 6 bases and J by 6 bases, with 6 bases between them. DNA for the CDR3: TGTGCTAGTGGCCGAGCCAATGAGCAGTTCTTC. Translating gives CASGRANEQFF.

The chain has TRBV6-1 and TRBJ2-1, with 8 bases fitting TRBD1. The CDR3 length is 13 residues. Looked up from germline, CDR1 is MNHNS and CDR2 is SASEGT. The ends lost 5 bases at V and 10 bases at J; junction bases unmatched: 7. The CDR3 DNA sequence: TGTGCCAGCAGTCAGACAGGGGCGAGGGAGCAGTTCTTC. This codes for CASSQTGAREQFF.

The chain combines TRBV7-9 with TRBJ1-1; D gene ambiguous. The CDR3 length is 13 residues. Germline V gene data show CDR1 as SEHNR and CDR2 as FQNEAQ (reference sequence). V shed 1 base and J shed 5 bases, with 8 bases lying between them. The CDR3 region has the DNA TGTGCCAGCAGCTTAGGCCACAATACTGAAGCTTTCTTT. Amino acid sequence: CASSLGHNTEAFF.

The J gene is TRBJ2-7, the V gene TRBV7-8; a possible D gene is TRBD2 (5 bases). Trimming left V 4 bases short and J 5 bases short, with 12 bases between. The CDR3 is 13 residues long. Germline loops: CDR1 SGHVS, CDR2 FQNEAQ. CDR3 amino acids: CASSSGGGDEQYF. The CDR3 DNA reads as TGTGCCAGCAGCTCCGGAGGTGGGGACGAGCAGTACTTC.

The V gene is TRBV29-1, the J gene TRBJ2-7; 11 positions match TRBD2. CDR1 and CDR2 (germline): SQVTM, ANQGSEA. The trim removed 4 bases at V and 5 bases at J, leaving 4 bases unmatched. This CDR3 has 13 amino acids. CDR3 sequence reads: CSVVAGGLDEQYF. CDR3 nucleotides: TGCAGCGTTGTAGCGGGGGGGCTTGACGAGCAGTACTTC.

V is TRBV27 and J is TRBJ1-1; 10 bases match TRBD1. Germline V CDR1 and CDR2: MNHEY, SMNVEV (reference sequence). V lost 8 bases and J lost 0; bases outside the gene matches: 12. This CDR3 comprises 17 residues. The CDR3 DNA reads as TGTGCCAGCCGGGTTGCGGGACAGGGGAAATTGAACACTGAAGCTTTCTTT. It codes for CASRVAGQGKLNTEAFF.

The V gene is TRBV4-2, the J gene TRBJ1-1; weak D call: TRBD1 (5 bases). Germline V gene lookup returns CDR1 LGHNA and CDR2 YNFKEQ. Trimming removed 4 bases at V and 4 bases at J, with 16 bases between. The CDR3 is 15 amino acids. In DNA form, the CDR3 reads TGTGCCAGCAGCCCCAACTTGGGGGGAGGCACTGAAGCTTTCTTT. This sequence encodes CASSPNLGGGTEAFF.

The chain uses TRBV10-3 and TRBJ1-1; D uncertain. The germline gives CDR1 ENHRY, CDR2 SYGVKD. The CDR3 is made up of 13 amino acids. V was clipped by 0 bases and J by 5 bases, with 7 bases between them. The CDR3 reads CAISESRETEAFF. The CDR3 DNA reads TGTGCCATCAGTGAGTCGAGGGAGACTGAAGCTTTCTTT.

The chain joins TRBV27 to TRBJ2-3; 9 nucleotides line up with TRBD2. Germline-derived CDR1 and CDR2 are MNHEY and SMNVEV (reference sequence). There are 15 residues in the CDR3. V was pared by 8 bases and J by 1 base, with 7 bases of the junction left unmatched. The CDR3 region is CASGSGGEGTDTQYF. The CDR3 nucleotides are TGTGCCAGCGGTAGCGGGGGTGAAGGCACAGATACGCAGTATTTT.

The J gene is TRBJ2-3, the V gene TRBV7-9; D uncertain. V lost 4 bases and J lost 1, with 3 bases in between. This CDR3 has 12 amino acids. From germline, CDR1 is SEHNR and CDR2 FQNEAQ (reference sequence). CDR3 sequence reads: CASSSGTDTQYF. The CDR3 region has the DNA TGTGCCAGCAGCTCAGGCACAGATACGCAGTATTTT.

Of note for this clone: The DNA is left out, because the CDR3 cannot be placed on it with certainty; the CDR3 is given as TCRdb lists it. This specimen includes other DNA sequences encoding the same CDR3. The chain recombines TRBV12-2 with TRBJ2-1; TRBD2 is taken as the D call from the table, unchecked against the DNA. TRBV12-2 is marked as a pseudogene. Including both end residues, the CDR3 is 19 amino acids long. The CDR3 sequence: CASRPRGVAGGSSYNEQFF.

The genes are TRBV7-9 and TRBJ2-2, with D possibly TRBD2 on 6 matching bases. With 3 bases removed from V and 0 bases from J, the gap between germline ends came to 17 bases. This CDR3 spans 18 amino acids. Germline assignment: CDR1 SEHNR and CDR2 FQNEAQ (reference sequence). CDR3 residues: CASSFWGVGVPNTGELFF. The CDR3 DNA reads as TGTGCCAGCAGCTTTTGGGGGGTTGGGGTTCCGAACACCGGGGAGCTGTTTTTT.

V usage is TRBV19 and J usage is TRBJ2-1; TRBD2 is a possible D gene (5 bases). Trimming removed 2 bases at V and 0 bases at J, with 17 bases between. The CDR3 contains 18 residues. Germline CDR1 is LNHDA and CDR2 is SQIVND (reference sequence). CDR3 bases: TGTGCCAGTAGTATAACTAGGTACGGACGAGACTCCTACAATGAGCAGTTCTTC. It encodes CASSITRYGRDSYNEQFF.

The J gene is TRBJ1-5, the V gene TRBV16; 9 bases are a match to TRBD1. This CDR3 contains 19 residues. V was clipped by 0 bases and J by 2 bases; unmatched bases: 11. Germline V gene sequence: CDR1 KGHSY, CDR2 FQNENV. The DNA of the CDR3 is TGTGCCAGCAGCCAATCGGTAGGACAGGGGAGATCTGGCAATCAGCCCCAGCATTTT. This sequence encodes CASSQSVGQGRSGNQPQHF.

The chain joins TRBV5-6 to TRBJ2-1, with 9 nucleotides matching TRBD1. V trimming: 0 bases; J trimming: 7 bases; junction bases outside the gene matches: 2. The CDR3 length is 14 residues. Germline V gene lookup returns CDR1 SGHDT and CDR2 YYEEEE. The CDR3 DNA reads as TGTGCCAGCAGCTTGGGGGACAGGGCAAATGAGCAGTTCTTC. Residues: CASSLGDRANEQFF. The full variable domain, its missing parts supplied by reference TRBV5-6 and TRBJ2-1, is DAGVTQSPTHLIKTRGQQVTLRCSPKSGHDTVSWYQQALGQGPQFIFQYYEEEERQRGNFPDRFSGHQFPNYSSELNVNALLLGDSALYLCASSLGDRANEQFFGPGTRLTVL.

The chain combines TRBV18 with TRBJ2-1; D perhaps matches TRBD2 (6 bases). CDR1 KGHSH and CDR2 LQKENI come from the germline V gene. The CDR3 is 17 amino acids. V shed 6 bases and J shed 3 bases, with 21 bases lying between them. The CDR3, as DNA: TGTGCCAGCTCTCTCCAAATAGCGGACGGTGGCTACAATGAGCAGTTCTTC. Amino acids: CASSLQIADGGYNEQFF.